The 22 T cell receptor beta chains presented below share a single source sample, sequenced in a study of T cells in pancreatic ductal adenocarcinoma. The selected patients with pancreatic ductal adenocarcinoma had surgery but no neoadjuvant therapy. TCRdb's table, derived via immunoSEQ multiplex PCR, lists solely in-frame clones and lacks some. The table has roughly 100,000 clones, more than 90% seen once. The sample taken for sequencing was PBMCs. The receptors come from a human donor with pancreatic ductal adenocarcinoma.

In its sample, this clone was seen once. The rearrangement uses TRBV30 and TRBJ2-2; the D gene is possibly TRBD1 (6 bases). The CDR3 loop spans 18 amino acids. V shed 0 bases and J shed 0 bases, with 17 bases lying between them. Germline V gene data show CDR1 as GTSNPN and CDR2 as SVGIG (reference sequence). The CDR3 DNA reads TGTGCCTGGAGTGTATACCGGTGGCAGGGGCCGAACACCGGGGAGCTGTTTTTT. Its translation is CAWSVYRWQGPNTGELFF. The full variable domain, completed using reference TRBV30 and TRBJ2-2, is SQTIHQWPATLVQPVGSPLSLECTVEGTSNPNLYWYRQAAGRGLQLLFYSVGIGQISSEVPQNLSASRPQDRQFILSSKKLLLSDSGFYLCAWSVYRWQGPNTGELFFGEGSRLTVL.

This chain joins TRBV2 and TRBJ2-2; 9 bases line up with TRBD2. This CDR3 comprises 19 residues. The V segment lost 3 bases and the J segment 3 bases; nucleotides outside the gene matches: 14. CDR1 is SNHLY, CDR2 FYNNEI, per germline. This CDR3 reads CASSDLGTSQYRDTGELFF. The CDR3, as DNA: TGTGCCAGCAGTGATTTGGGGACTAGCCAGTATCGGGACACCGGGGAGCTGTTTTTT.

V and J are TRBV28 and TRBJ2-2; no firm D call. The germline V and J ends were trimmed by 6 bases and 0 bases, with 5 bases remaining between them. The CDR3 has 13 amino acids. CDR1 and CDR2 from the germline V gene are MDHEN and SYDVKM. The CDR3 loop is CASRPANTGELFF. The CDR3 region has the DNA TGTGCCAGCAGGCCGGCGAACACCGGGGAGCTGTTTTTT.

The chain carries TRBV7-3 and TRBJ2-5; D is perhaps TRBD1 (5 bases). This CDR3 is built from 12 residues. Trimming took off 5 bases at V and 7 bases at J, with 11 bases between the two ends. Germline V CDR1 and CDR2: SGHTA, FQGTGA. CDR3 in DNA: TGTGCCAGCAGCCAGGGCTATGGGACCCAGTACTTC. Its translation is CASSQGYGTQYF.

CDR3 in DNA: TGTGCCAGCAGCGTTCTACTAGATCCGCACGGGGAGCTGTTTTTT. This gives the protein CASSVLLDPHGELFF. This rearrangement joins TRBV9 to TRBJ2-2; possible D gene TRBD2, 5 bases. CDR1 and CDR2 from the germline V gene are SGDLS and YYNGEE. With 2 bases removed from V and 7 bases from J, the gap between germline ends came to 15 bases. The CDR3 totals 15 residues. Filled out from reference TRBV9 and TRBJ2-2, the complete variable domain reads DSGVTQTPKHLITATGQRVTLRCSPRSGDLSVYWYQQSLDQGLQFLIQYYNGEERAKGNILERFSAQQFPDLHSELNLSSLELGDSALYFCASSVLLDPHGELFFGEGSRLTVL.

The genes are TRBV7-8 and TRBJ2-7; the match to TRBD1 covers 7 bases. Germline CDR1 reads SGHVS; CDR2 reads FQNEAQ. The CDR3 totals 15 residues. Trimming removed 5 bases from V and 4 bases from J; junction bases left unmatched: 11. The CDR3: CASSRSTGSTYEQYF. The DNA for the CDR3 is TGTGCCAGCAGCCGGTCGACAGGGAGCACATACGAGCAGTACTTC.

This chain uses TRBV28 with TRBJ1-5; unclear D gene. Trimming removed 10 bases from V and 6 bases from J, with 16 bases in between. The CDR3 has 13 residues. The germline gives CDR1 MDHEN, CDR2 SYDVKM. The CDR3 DNA sequence: TGTGCCACCCTTTTCGGTCCCCCTCAGCCCCAGCATTTT. This encodes CATLFGPPQPQHF.

The chain joins TRBV7-2 to TRBJ2-5, with D maybe TRBD1 (6 bases). The CDR3 loop spans 14 amino acids. Germline V lookup: CDR1 SGHTA, CDR2 FQGNSA. Trimming shortened V by 5 bases and J by 9 bases, and 19 bases separated the two germline ends. CDR3 sequence: CASSQGFGGSAQYF. The CDR3 DNA is TGTGCCAGCAGCCAAGGGTTTGGGGGCTCGGCCCAGTACTTC.

The chain carries TRBV18 and TRBJ2-5, with D tentatively TRBD2 (6 bases). Germline V gene sequence: CDR1 KGHSH, CDR2 LQKENI. The CDR3 spans 14 residues. Trimming pared 3 bases from V and 5 bases from J, leaving 13 bases between. CDR3 sequence: CASSPRTGVETQYF. The CDR3 nucleotides are TGTGCCAGCTCACCCCGGACGGGAGTGGAGACCCAGTACTTC.

The gene calls are TRBV11-2 and TRBJ2-5, with TRBD1 matching over 7 bases. CDR1 is SGHAT, CDR2 FQNNGV, per germline. The CDR3 covers 16 residues. Trimming took 5 bases from V and 5 from J; bases not matched to a gene: 14. CDR3 sequence reads: CASSTTGVLPRETQYF. As DNA, the CDR3 is TGTGCCAGCAGCACAACAGGGGTACTCCCAAGGGAGACCCAGTACTTC.

The chain couples TRBV11-2 to TRBJ2-2, with 9 bases fitting TRBD2. The CDR3 is 16 residues long. Germline V CDR1 and CDR2: SGHAT, FQNNGV. The J segment lost 4 bases and the V segment lost 5 bases, leaving 8 bases of the junction unmatched. Written as DNA, the CDR3 is TGTGCCAGCAGCGACTTAGCGGGAGTGGGCACCGGGGAGCTGTTTTTT. Translating gives CASSDLAGVGTGELFF.

The chain has TRBV9 and TRBJ2-3; no firm D call. The germline gives CDR1 SGDLS, CDR2 YYNGEE. The V end lost 4 bases, the J end lost 1 base, and 7 bases lay between the germline ends. The CDR3 consists of 13 residues. CDR3 nucleotide sequence: TGTGCCAGCAGCACGACTGGCACAGATACGCAGTATTTT. It specifies CASSTTGTDTQYF.

The J gene is TRBJ1-4, the V gene TRBV7-2; D may be TRBD1 (5 bases). Germline V gene data show CDR1 as SGHTA and CDR2 as FQGNSA. The CDR3 has 14 residues. The V end was cut by 9 bases, the J end by 4 bases, with 15 bases between. CDR3 loop: CASNWGLSNEKLFF. CDR3 nucleotide sequence: TGTGCCAGTAACTGGGGACTGAGTAATGAAAAACTGTTTTTT.

This chain uses TRBV27 with TRBJ1-2; no firm D call. Looked up from germline, CDR1 is MNHEY and CDR2 is SMNVEV (reference sequence). CDR3 length: 13 amino acids. Trimming cost V 4 bases and J 3 bases, with 9 bases left between them. CDR3 coding DNA: TGTGCCAGCAGTTCCCGGGGTCACTATGGCTACACCTTC. This encodes CASSSRGHYGYTF.

The chain has TRBV5-1 and TRBJ2-7, with 9 bases identical to TRBD1. Germline V CDR1 and CDR2: SGHRS, YFSETQ. This CDR3 region has 14 residues. V was clipped by 7 bases and J by 3 bases; unmatched bases: 8. The CDR3 here is CASGFRDRVYEQYF. As DNA, the CDR3 is TGCGCCAGCGGATTCCGGGACAGGGTCTACGAGCAGTACTTC.

The rearrangement uses TRBV5-1 and TRBJ2-3; possible D gene TRBD2, 6 bases. Trimming removed 2 bases from V and 2 bases from J, with 15 bases in between. Germline loops: CDR1 SGHRS, CDR2 YFSETQ. The CDR3 length is 16 residues. The DNA of the CDR3 is TGCGCCAGCAGCTTTTCCCCGGGACTTACCACAGATACGCAGTATTTT. Protein product: CASSFSPGLTTDTQYF.

The rearrangement joins TRBV4-1 to TRBJ2-1, with 9 bases lining up with TRBD2. CDR3 length: 18 residues. J was trimmed by 8 bases and V by 1 base; bases with no gene match: 15. Germline V lookup: CDR1 MGHRA, CDR2 YSYEKL. CDR3 DNA sequence: TGCGCCAGCAGCCAAGGGATTTCAATGGCGGGAGGGCATTATGAGCAGTTCTTC. Translated, it gives CASSQGISMAGGHYEQFF.

The chain links TRBV11-3 to TRBJ2-7; TRBD1 agrees at 7 bases. The CDR3 totals 13 residues. V gave up 4 bases and J gave up 5 bases; unmatched junction bases: 5. CDR1 is SGHNT and CDR2 is YENEEA in the germline V gene. DNA of the CDR3: TGTGCCAGCAGCTCCTGGGACAGCCACGAGCAGTACTTC. It specifies CASSSWDSHEQYF.

V is TRBV6-6 and J is TRBJ2-3; D possibly corresponds to TRBD1 (6 bases). CDR1 is MNHNY and CDR2 is SVGAGI in the germline V gene (reference sequence). CDR3 length equals 15 residues. V was pared by 0 bases and J by 1 base, with 8 bases between. CDR3 nucleotide sequence: TGTGCCAGCAGTTACTCAGAGGGGGGCACAGATACGCAGTATTTT. Its translation is CASSYSEGGTDTQYF.

This rearrangement joins TRBV5-1 to TRBJ2-7; 7 nucleotides agree with TRBD2. Germline values: CDR1 SGHRS, CDR2 YFSETQ. This CDR3 contains 14 residues. Unmatched junction bases numbered 8, after V lost 4 bases and J lost 4 bases. In nucleotides, the CDR3 is TGCGCCAGCAGCCCGGGGAGGGGTTTGTACGAGCAGTACTTC. Translated: CASSPGRGLYEQYF.

The rearrangement uses TRBV4-1 and TRBJ2-5; D gene uncertain. Germline V gene data show CDR1 as MGHRA and CDR2 as YSYEKL. V was clipped by 1 base and J by 1 base, with 7 bases between them. The CDR3 is 14 amino acids. CDR3 sequence (DNA): TGCGCCAGCAGCCAAGTCTTGTCCCAAGAGACCCAGTACTTC. Amino acid sequence: CASSQVLSQETQYF.

V usage is TRBV27 and J usage is TRBJ1-1, with D tentatively TRBD1 (5 bases). Germline CDR1 reads MNHEY; CDR2 reads SMNVEV (reference sequence). Trimming took off 6 bases at V and 7 bases at J, with 15 bases between the two ends. The CDR3 is 13 amino acids. This CDR3 is CASRGLGPLEAFF. The CDR3 DNA follows: TGTGCCAGCAGGGGCTTGGGGCCCCTTGAAGCTTTCTTT.